These T cell receptor beta chains were read from a single sample in a study of CD4 and CD8 cells across lung adenocarcinoma regions. Each CDR3 protein is one row after TCRdb ran MiXCR on the PCR reads. The table has fewer than 6,500 distinct CDR3 sequences, 51% seen once. What was sequenced was CD4+ T cells from the center of a lung tumor. The receptor set was obtained from a female donor with lung adenocarcinoma. The CD4 and CD8 labels of this study may be unreliable. Each CDR3 is given with its conserved first and last residue. The D gene is left open where the match is weak. The size entry is marked missing in some rows and otherwise reads once, few, many or a size class.

V gene: TRBV6-5; clone size: large; D gene: -; J gene: -; CDR3 protein: CASSAGQSYEQYF
V gene: TRBV6-1; clone size: -; D gene: -; J gene: TRBJ2-3; CDR3 protein: CASRRTGRVDTQYF
V gene: TRBV6-1; clone size: -; D gene: TRBD1; J gene: -; CDR3 protein: CASSHTGTGNYNEQFF
V gene: TRBV9; clone size: -; D gene: TRBD2; J gene: TRBJ2-3; CDR3 protein: CASSVEAGDWTDTQYF
V gene: TRBV14; clone size: many; D gene: -; J gene: -; CDR3 protein: CASSQDRGKADYEQYF
V gene: TRBV10-1; clone size: -; D gene: -; J gene: TRBJ2-3; CDR3 protein: CATGLGGTDTQYF
V gene: TRBV6-4; clone size: -; D gene: -; J gene: TRBJ2-5; CDR3 protein: CASSLSTKNTQYF
V gene: TRBV6-1; clone size: -; D gene: -; J gene: TRBJ1-2; CDR3 protein: CASRIHFGDYGYTF
V gene: TRBV10-2; clone size: medium-sized; D gene: TRBD2; J gene: TRBJ2-1; CDR3 protein: CASSESGLAGLEQFF
V gene: TRBV6-1; clone size: -; D gene: -; J gene: TRBJ2-4; CDR3 protein: CASKVGGAGRDIQYF
V gene: TRBV6-5; clone size: -; D gene: -; J gene: TRBJ2-1; CDR3 protein: CASSYSTGDGTVYNEQFF
V gene: TRBV6-1; clone size: medium-sized; D gene: TRBD2; J gene: TRBJ2-2; CDR3 protein: CASSLGLAQNTGELFF
V gene: TRBV14; clone size: many; D gene: -; J gene: TRBJ2-5; CDR3 protein: CASSQGWTAEPQETQYF
V gene: TRBV6-5; clone size: large; D gene: -; J gene: TRBJ2-3; CDR3 protein: CASSSLPDQADTQYF
V gene: TRBV6-4; clone size: -; D gene: -; J gene: TRBJ2-3; CDR3 protein: CASSEGEDTDTQYF
V gene: TRBV6-1; clone size: -; D gene: TRBD2; J gene: -; CDR3 protein: CASTALAGPGNEQYF
V gene: TRBV25-1; clone size: -; D gene: TRBD1; J gene: TRBJ1-1; CDR3 protein: CASSLTGGTEAFF
V gene: TRBV7-6; clone size: -; D gene: -; J gene: -; CDR3 protein: CASSFAGGSETQYF
V gene: TRBV6-2/TRBV6-3; clone size: few; D gene: -; J gene: TRBJ1-1; CDR3 protein: CASSPQRQAVEAFF
V gene: TRBV6-1; clone size: -; D gene: -; J gene: -; CDR3 protein: CARSVRRDAQYF
V gene: TRBV6-1; clone size: large; D gene: TRBD1; J gene: TRBJ2-1; CDR3 protein: CASSKTGGLSYNEQFF
V gene: TRBV6-1; clone size: -; D gene: -; J gene: TRBJ2-3; CDR3 protein: CASRRQISNTGTQYF